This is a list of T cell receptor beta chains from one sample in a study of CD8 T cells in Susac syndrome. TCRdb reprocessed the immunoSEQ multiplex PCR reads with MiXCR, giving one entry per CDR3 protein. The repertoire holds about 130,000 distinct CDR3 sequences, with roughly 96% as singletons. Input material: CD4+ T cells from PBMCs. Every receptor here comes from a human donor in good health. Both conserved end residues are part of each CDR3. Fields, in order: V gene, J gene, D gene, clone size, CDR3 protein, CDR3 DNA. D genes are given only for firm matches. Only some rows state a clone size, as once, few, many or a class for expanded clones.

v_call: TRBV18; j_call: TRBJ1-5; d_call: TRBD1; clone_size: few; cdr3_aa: CASSPGQGGNQPQHF; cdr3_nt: TGTGCCAGCTCACCGGGACAGGGGGGCAATCAGCCCCAGCATTTT
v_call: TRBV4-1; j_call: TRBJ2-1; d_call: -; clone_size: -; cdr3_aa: CASSQNPNEQFF; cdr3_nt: TGCGCCAGCAGCCAGAACCCCAATGAGCAGTTCTTC
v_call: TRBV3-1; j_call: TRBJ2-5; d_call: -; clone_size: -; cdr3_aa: CASSLRRTGSETQYF; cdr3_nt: TGTGCCAGCAGCCTAAGACGGACGGGTTCAGAGACCCAGTACTTC
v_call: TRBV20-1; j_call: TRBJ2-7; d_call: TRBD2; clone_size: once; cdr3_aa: CSATRDYSYEQYF; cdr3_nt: TGCAGTGCTACCAGGGACTACTCGTACGAGCAGTACTTC
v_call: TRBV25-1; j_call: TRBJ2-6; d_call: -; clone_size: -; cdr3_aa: CASRGDTTGANVLTF; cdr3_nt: TGTGCCAGCAGAGGGGATACAACTGGGGCCAACGTCCTGACTTTC
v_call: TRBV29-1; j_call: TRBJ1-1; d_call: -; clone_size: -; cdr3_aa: CSVEDQWAQRGAFF; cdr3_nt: TGCAGCGTTGAAGATCAGTGGGCCCAAAGAGGAGCTTTCTTT
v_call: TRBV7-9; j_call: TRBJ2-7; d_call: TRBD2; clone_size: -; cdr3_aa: CASSSRSGTMPGEQYF; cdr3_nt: TGTGCCAGCAGCTCCCGCTCCGGGACTATGCCGGGCGAGCAGTACTTC
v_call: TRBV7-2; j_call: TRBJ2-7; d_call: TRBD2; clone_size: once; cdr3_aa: CASSSTETSGSWKQYF; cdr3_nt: TGTGCCAGCAGCTCCACCGAGACTAGCGGGAGTTGGAAGCAGTACTTC
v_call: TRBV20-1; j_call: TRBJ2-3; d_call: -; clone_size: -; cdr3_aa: CSAIQAGGTQYF; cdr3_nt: TGCAGTGCTATCCAGGCAGGAGGGACGCAGTATTTT
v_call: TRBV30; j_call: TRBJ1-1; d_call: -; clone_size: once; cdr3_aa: CAWMRSRGYYEAFF; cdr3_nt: TGTGCCTGGATGAGGAGTCGGGGCTATTATGAAGCTTTCTTT
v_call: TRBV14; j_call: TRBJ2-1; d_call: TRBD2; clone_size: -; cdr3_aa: CASSPRVPPSGNPFF; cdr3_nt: TGTGCCAGCAGCCCACGAGTTCCTCCTAGCGGGAATCCGTTCTTC
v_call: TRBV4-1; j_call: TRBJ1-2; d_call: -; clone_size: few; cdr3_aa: CASSQERFNYGYTF; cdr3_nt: TGCGCCAGCAGCCAAGAACGCTTTAACTATGGCTACACCTTC
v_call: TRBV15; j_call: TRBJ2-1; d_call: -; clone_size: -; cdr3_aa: CATSRGTGYNEQFF; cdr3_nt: TGTGCCACCAGCAGAGGCACTGGCTACAATGAGCAGTTCTTC
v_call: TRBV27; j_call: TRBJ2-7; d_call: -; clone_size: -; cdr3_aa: CASSLLLSSGPYEQYF; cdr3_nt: TGTGCCAGCAGTTTATTGCTTAGCAGCGGACCCTACGAGCAGTACTTC
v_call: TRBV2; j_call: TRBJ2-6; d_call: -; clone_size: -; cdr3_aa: CASGRSGANVLTF; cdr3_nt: TGTGCCAGCGGGAGGTCCGGGGCCAACGTCCTGACTTTC
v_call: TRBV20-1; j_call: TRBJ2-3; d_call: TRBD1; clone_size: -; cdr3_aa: CSASTGTAVSDTQYF; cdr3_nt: TGCAGTGCTAGCACCGGGACAGCGGTTTCAGATACGCAGTATTTT
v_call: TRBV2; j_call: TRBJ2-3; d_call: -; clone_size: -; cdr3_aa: CASSAGLLTDTQYF; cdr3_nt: TGTGCCAGCAGCGCGGGACTCCTCACAGATACGCAGTATTTT
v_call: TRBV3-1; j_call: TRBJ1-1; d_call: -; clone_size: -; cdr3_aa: CASSQPALRTEAFF; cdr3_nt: TGTGCCAGCAGCCAACCCGCTCTAAGGACTGAAGCTTTCTTT
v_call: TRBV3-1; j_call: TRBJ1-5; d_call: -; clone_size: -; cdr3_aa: CASSQKYNSNQPQHF; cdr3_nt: TGTGCCAGCAGCCAAAAATACAATAGCAATCAGCCCCAGCATTTT
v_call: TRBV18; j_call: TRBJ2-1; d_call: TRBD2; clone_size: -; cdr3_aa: CASSPSLAGVGNNEQFF; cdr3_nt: TGTGCCAGCTCACCTTCATTAGCGGGAGTAGGAAACAATGAGCAGTTCTTC
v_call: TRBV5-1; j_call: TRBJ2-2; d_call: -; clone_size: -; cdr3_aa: CASSFQGEVAGELFF; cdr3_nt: TGCGCCAGCAGCTTCCAGGGCGAGGTCGCCGGGGAGCTGTTTTTT
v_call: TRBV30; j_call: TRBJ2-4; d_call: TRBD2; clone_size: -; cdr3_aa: CAWSPPTSGVKNIQYF; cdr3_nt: TGTGCCTGGAGTCCTCCAACTAGCGGGGTCAAAAACATTCAGTACTTC
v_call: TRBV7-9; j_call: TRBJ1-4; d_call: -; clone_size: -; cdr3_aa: CASSLTGVNEKLFF; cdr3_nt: TGTGCCAGCAGCCTGACAGGAGTTAATGAAAAACTGTTTTTT
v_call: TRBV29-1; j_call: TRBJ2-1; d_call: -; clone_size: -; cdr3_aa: CSVEVPTIYNEQFF; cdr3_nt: TGCAGCGTTGAAGTCCCGACAATTTACAATGAGCAGTTCTTC
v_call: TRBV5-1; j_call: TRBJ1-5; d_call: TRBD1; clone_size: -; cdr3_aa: CASRADRGPQHF; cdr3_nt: TGCGCCAGCAGAGCGGACAGGGGGCCCCAGCATTTT
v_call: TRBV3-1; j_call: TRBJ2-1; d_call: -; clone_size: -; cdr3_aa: CASSHQAGNEQFF; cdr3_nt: TGTGCCAGCAGCCATCAAGCAGGGAATGAGCAGTTCTTC
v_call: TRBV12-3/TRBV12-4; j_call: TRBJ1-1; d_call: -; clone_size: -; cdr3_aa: CASSFPGNTEAFF; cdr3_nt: TGTGCCAGCAGTTTTCCGGGGAACACTGAAGCTTTCTTT
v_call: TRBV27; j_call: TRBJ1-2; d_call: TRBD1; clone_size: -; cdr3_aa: CASRGGTVANYGYTF; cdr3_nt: TGTGCCAGCAGGGGAGGGACAGTCGCTAACTATGGCTACACCTTC
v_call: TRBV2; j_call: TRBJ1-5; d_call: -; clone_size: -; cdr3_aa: CASSEKSVSNQPQHF; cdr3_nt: TGTGCCAGCAGTGAAAAAAGTGTCAGCAATCAGCCCCAGCATTTT
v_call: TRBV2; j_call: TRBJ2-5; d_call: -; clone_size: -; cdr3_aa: CASSSQERGTQYF; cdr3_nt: TGTGCCAGCAGTAGTCAGGAGCGCGGGACCCAGTACTTC
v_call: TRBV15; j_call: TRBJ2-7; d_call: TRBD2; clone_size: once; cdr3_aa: CATSGAGLAGVEQYF; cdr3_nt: TGTGCCACCAGCGGAGCGGGACTAGCGGGAGTCGAGCAGTACTTC
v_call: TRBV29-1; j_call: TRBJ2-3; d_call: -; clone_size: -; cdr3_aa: CSVLLAEIKRDTDTQYF; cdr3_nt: TGCAGCGTTTTGTTGGCCGAGATCAAAAGGGACACAGATACGCAGTATTTT
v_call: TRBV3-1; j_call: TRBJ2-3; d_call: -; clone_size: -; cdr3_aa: CASSQVARGVTDTQYF; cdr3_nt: TGTGCCAGCAGCCAAGTAGCTAGGGGAGTCACAGATACGCAGTATTTT
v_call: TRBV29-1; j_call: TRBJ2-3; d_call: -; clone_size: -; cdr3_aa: CSASTSSTDTQYF; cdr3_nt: TGCAGCGCCTCAACCTCGTCCACAGATACGCAGTATTTT
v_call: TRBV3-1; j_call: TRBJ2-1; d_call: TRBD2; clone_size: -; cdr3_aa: CASSPKGGRPYNEQFF; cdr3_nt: TGTGCCAGCAGCCCGAAGGGCGGGAGACCCTACAATGAGCAGTTCTTC
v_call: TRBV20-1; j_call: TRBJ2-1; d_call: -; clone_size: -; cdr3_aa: CSALKPAVANNEQFF; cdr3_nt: TGCAGTGCCCTTAAGCCGGCAGTCGCTAACAATGAGCAGTTCTTC
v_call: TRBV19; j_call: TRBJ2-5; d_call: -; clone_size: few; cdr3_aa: CASSIGQEETQYF; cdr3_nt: TGTGCCAGTAGTATAGGGCAGGAAGAGACCCAGTACTTC
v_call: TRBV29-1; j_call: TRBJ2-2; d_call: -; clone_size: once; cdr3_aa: CSIRSGRANTGELFF; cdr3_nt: TGCAGCATCCGGTCGGGACGGGCGAACACCGGGGAGCTGTTTTTT
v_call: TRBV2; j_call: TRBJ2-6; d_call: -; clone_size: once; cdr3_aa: CASTQGGSSGANVLTF; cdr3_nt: TGTGCCAGCACCCAAGGGGGGAGCTCTGGGGCCAACGTCCTGACTTTC
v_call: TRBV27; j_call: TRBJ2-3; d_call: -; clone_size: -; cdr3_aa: CASSLFGGRISTDTQYF; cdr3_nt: TGTGCCAGCAGCCTGTTTGGGGGAAGGATTAGCACAGATACGCAGTATTTT
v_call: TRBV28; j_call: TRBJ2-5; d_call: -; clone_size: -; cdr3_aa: CASSLVGQETQYF; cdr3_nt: TGTGCCAGCAGTTTAGTAGGGCAAGAGACCCAGTACTTC
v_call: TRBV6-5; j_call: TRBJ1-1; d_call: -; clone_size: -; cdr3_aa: CASTQGNRAFF; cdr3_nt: TGTGCCAGCACCCAGGGGAACCGGGCTTTCTTT
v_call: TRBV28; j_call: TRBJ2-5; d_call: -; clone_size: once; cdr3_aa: CASRKETQYF; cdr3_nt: TGTGCCAGCAGAAAAGAGACCCAGTACTTC